This TCR beta chain derives from a study of blood T cells in healthy people across ages. Through a sample-barcoded 5' primer and a J-beta primer mix, a second PCR was run for roughly 7 to 12 cycles. MiXCR, run by TCRdb on the 5' RACE reads, gives a single entry per CDR3 protein. This repertoire shows about 800,000 distinct CDR3 sequences, roughly 64% found once; its top ten account for over 20%. Sequencing used blood. This receptor was obtained from a young man in good health.

The CDR3 region has the DNA TGTGCCAGCAGCCGGACTAGCGGGAGTTTCTACGAGCAGTACTTC. Encoded protein: CASSRTSGSFYEQYF. The chain combines TRBV27 with TRBJ2-5; 13 bases fit TRBD2. The J call is in doubt because the DNA end fits TRBJ2-7 better. The CDR3 is 15 amino acids. Germline CDR1 is MNHEY and CDR2 is SMNVEV (reference sequence).